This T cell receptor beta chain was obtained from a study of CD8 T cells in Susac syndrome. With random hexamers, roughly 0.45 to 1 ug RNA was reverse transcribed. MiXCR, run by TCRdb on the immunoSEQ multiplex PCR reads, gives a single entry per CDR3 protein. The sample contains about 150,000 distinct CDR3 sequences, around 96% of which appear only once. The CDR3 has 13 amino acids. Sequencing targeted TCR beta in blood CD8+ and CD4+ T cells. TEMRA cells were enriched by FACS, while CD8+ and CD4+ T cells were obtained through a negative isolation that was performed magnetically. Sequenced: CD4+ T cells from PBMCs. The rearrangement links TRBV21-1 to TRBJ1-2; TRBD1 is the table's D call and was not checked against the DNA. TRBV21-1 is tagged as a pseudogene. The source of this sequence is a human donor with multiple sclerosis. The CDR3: CASGSGTGNGYTF. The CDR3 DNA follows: TGTGCCAGCGGCTCCGGGACAGGGAATGGCTACACCTTC.